The text below deals with one T cell receptor (beta chain). This sample was included in a study of blood T cells in healthy people across ages. CDR1 and CDR2 (germline): DFQATT, SNEGSKA (reference sequence). With V trimmed by 5 bases and J by 11 bases, 8 bases remained unmatched. This CDR3 contains 13 residues. With a J-beta primer mix and a sample-barcoded 5' primer, a second PCR ran 7 to 11 cycles. Each CDR3 protein is one row after TCRdb ran MiXCR on the 5' RACE reads. The sample carries over 500,000 distinct CDR3 sequences, about 51% recorded once. The sequenced sample was blood. The TCR comes from a woman older than 75 in good health. V usage is TRBV20-1 and J usage is TRBJ1-4, with 10 bases matching TRBD1. The CDR3: CSAPGQGIEKLFF. The CDR3 DNA is TGCAGTGCTCCGGGACAGGGGATCGAGAAACTGTTTTTT.